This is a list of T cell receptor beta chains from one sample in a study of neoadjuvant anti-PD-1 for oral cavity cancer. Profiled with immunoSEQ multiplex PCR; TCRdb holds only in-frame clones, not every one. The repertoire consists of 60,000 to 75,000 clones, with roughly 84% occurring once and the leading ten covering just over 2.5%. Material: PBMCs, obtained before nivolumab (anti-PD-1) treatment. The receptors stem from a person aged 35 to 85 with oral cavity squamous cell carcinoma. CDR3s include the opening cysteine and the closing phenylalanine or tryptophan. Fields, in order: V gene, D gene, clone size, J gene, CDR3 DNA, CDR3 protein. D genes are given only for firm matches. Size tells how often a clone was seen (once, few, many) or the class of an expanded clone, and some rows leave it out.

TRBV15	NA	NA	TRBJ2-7	TGTGCCACCAGCAGAGATTTCTACGAGCAGTACTTC	CATSRDFYEQYF
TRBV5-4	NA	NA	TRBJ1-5	TGTGCCAGCAGCGCCGATAGTGGTGGCAATCAGCCCCAGCATTTT	CASSADSGGNQPQHF
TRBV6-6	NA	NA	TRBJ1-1	TGTGCCAGCAGTTACTCGGGGGGTAGGGACACTGAAGCTTTCTTT	CASSYSGGRDTEAFF
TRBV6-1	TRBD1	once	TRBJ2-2	TGTGCCAGCAGTGGGAGACAGGGAACCGGGGAGCTGTTTTTT	CASSGRQGTGELFF
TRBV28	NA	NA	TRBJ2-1	TGTGCCAGCAGTCCCCGGACAGCGTCTACAATTGAGCAGTTCTTC	CASSPRTASTIEQFF
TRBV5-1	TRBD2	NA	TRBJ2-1	TGCGCCAGCAGCTGGACTAGCGGGACGGGGAATGAGCAGTTCTTC	CASSWTSGTGNEQFF
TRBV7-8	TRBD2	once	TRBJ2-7	TGTGCCAGCAGCCCTAGACTAGCGGGGGGCCGGAGCTCCTACGAGCAGTACTTC	CASSPRLAGGRSSYEQYF
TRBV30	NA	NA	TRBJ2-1	TGTGCCTGGACCCCTTTCTACAATGAGCAGTTCTTC	CAWTPFYNEQFF
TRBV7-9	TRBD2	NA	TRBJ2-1	TGTGCCAGCAGACAGAGCGGGGGGCGCCAGAATGAGCAGTTCTTC	CASRQSGGRQNEQFF
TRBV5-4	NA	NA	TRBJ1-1	TGTGCCAGCAGATCCACAGGGAGTAGTAATGAAGCTTTCTTT	CASRSTGSSNEAFF
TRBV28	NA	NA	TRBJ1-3	TGTGCCAGCAGTTTAATAAGGCACTCTGGAAACACCATATATTTT	CASSLIRHSGNTIYF
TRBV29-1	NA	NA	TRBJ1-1	TGCAGCGTCGCCCCTGGCCGCCCTGAAGCTTTCTTT	CSVAPGRPEAFF
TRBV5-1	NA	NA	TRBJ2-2	TGCGCCAGCAGCTCTCTTCTTAGCCGGGGAGGCACCGGGGAGCTGTTTTTT	CASSSLLSRGGTGELFF
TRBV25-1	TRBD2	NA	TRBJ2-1	TGTGCCAGCAGTGAATCAGGACTAGCGGGGACCTACAATGAGCAGTTCTTC	CASSESGLAGTYNEQFF
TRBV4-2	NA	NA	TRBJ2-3	TGTGCCAGCAGCCAAGATCCCCACGTGCCTAGCACAGATACGCAGTATTTT	CASSQDPHVPSTDTQYF
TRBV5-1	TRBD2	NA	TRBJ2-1	TGCGCCAGCACCTTAGCGGGAGGGAACAATGAGCAGTTCTTC	CASTLAGGNNEQFF